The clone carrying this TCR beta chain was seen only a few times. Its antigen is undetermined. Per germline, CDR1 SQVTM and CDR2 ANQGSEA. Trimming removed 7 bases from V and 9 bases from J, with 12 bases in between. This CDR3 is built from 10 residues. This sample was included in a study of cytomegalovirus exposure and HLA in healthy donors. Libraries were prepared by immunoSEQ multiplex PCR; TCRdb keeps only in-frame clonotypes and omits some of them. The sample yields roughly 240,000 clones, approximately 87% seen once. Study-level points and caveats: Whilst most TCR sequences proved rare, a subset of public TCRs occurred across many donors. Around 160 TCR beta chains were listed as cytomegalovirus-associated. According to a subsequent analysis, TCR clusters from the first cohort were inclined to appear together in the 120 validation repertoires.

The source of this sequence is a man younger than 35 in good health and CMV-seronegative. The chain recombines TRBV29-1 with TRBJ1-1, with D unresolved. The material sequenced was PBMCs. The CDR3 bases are TGCAGCGCTAGGACGGGGAAAGCTTTCTTT. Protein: CSARTGKAFF.